These 27 T cell receptor beta chains were sequenced from one sample in a study of T-cell reconstitution after alpha-beta-depleted transplantation in children. Molecular barcoding with unique molecular identifiers was used for the TCRbeta library. Via MiXCR, TCRdb re-called the PCR reads, giving one row per CDR3 protein. The sample lists 750,000 to 950,000 distinct CDR3 sequences, 16% occurring once. Sequencing was performed on PBMCs, mostly from graft donor cells, taken 360 days after TCRalphabeta/CD19-depleted stem cell transplant. The receptors derive from a male patient aged 10 to 17 who had a stem cell transplant for acute lymphoblastic leukemia, so the T cells may come from the graft donor.

This clonotype was seen a handful of times. V usage is TRBV27 and J usage is TRBJ2-5; the match to TRBD1 covers 7 bases. Losses at the gene ends were 7 bases for V and 1 base for J; bases not matched to a gene: 15. This CDR3 has 17 amino acids. The germline CDR1 and CDR2 sequences are MNHEY and SMNVEV (reference sequence). CDR3 in amino acids: CASTKRRVPGGQETQYF. CDR3 nucleotides: TGTGCCAGCACCAAACGACGTGTACCAGGGGGCCAAGAGACCCAGTACTTC.

This clonotype has just a few counts. The rearrangement joins TRBV2 to TRBJ2-3, with D possibly matching TRBD2 (6 bases). Germline CDR1 is SNHLY and CDR2 is FYNNEI. V lost 6 bases and J lost 1, with 11 bases in between. This CDR3 has 14 amino acids. CDR3 coding DNA: TGTGCCAGCAGGCCGGGACTGGGCACAGATACGCAGTATTTT. Translation: CASRPGLGTDTQYF.

This clonotype appeared a few times. The chain has TRBV11-2 and TRBJ1-3; 7 positions match TRBD1. Trimming removed 5 bases from V and 0 bases from J; junction bases left unmatched: 7. The CDR3 runs 16 residues. Germline V gene sequence: CDR1 SGHAT, CDR2 FQNNGV. This CDR3 reads CASSLHRGSSGNTIYF. The CDR3 nucleotides are TGTGCCAGCAGCCTGCACAGGGGAAGCTCTGGAAACACCATATATTTT.

V usage is TRBV20-1 and J usage is TRBJ1-2; 8 bases align to TRBD1. CDR1 is DFQATT, CDR2 SNEGSKA, per germline (reference sequence). The junction had 9 bases not matched to a gene; V was cut back by 0 bases and J by 3 bases. The CDR3 consists of 16 residues. The CDR3 loop is CSARDSWTGSYYGYTF. The DNA of the CDR3 is TGCAGTGCTAGAGATAGTTGGACAGGGTCCTACTATGGCTACACCTTC.

This clonotype appeared a few times. J is TRBJ2-2 and V is TRBV7-3, with D possibly being TRBD2 (5 bases). Deletions cut 5 bases from V and 3 bases from J, with 13 bases between. This CDR3 is built from 15 residues. CDR1 is SGHTA, CDR2 FQGTGA, per germline. In DNA, the CDR3 is TGTGCCAGCAGCCCCTGGACTGATTACACCGGGGAGCTGTTTTTT. Its translation is CASSPWTDYTGELFF.

The J gene is TRBJ2-1, the V gene TRBV7-2; 15 bases line up with TRBD2. Trimming at V came to 7 bases and at J to 9 bases, leaving 7 bases not matched to a gene. The CDR3 length is 15 residues. The V gene's germline CDR1 is SGHTA and CDR2 FQGNSA. The CDR3 DNA is TGTGCCAGCACCGAGGGACTAGCGGGGGGCGGTGAGCAGTTCTTC. The encoded protein is CASTEGLAGGGEQFF.

V usage is TRBV24-1 and J usage is TRBJ2-3; TRBD2 aligns across 7 bases. There are 13 residues in the CDR3. V dropped 10 bases and J dropped 1; count of bases not matched to a gene: 4. Germline V gene lookup returns CDR1 KGHDR and CDR2 SFDVKD. The chain's CDR3 is CATRGRGTDTQYF. Written as DNA, the CDR3 is TGTGCCACGCGTGGGAGGGGCACAGATACGCAGTATTTT.

This clonotype was counted only a few times. The V call is TRBV6-1, the J call TRBJ2-5, with 9 bases aligning to TRBD2. The ends lost 6 bases at V and 5 bases at J; junction bases unmatched: 13. This CDR3 contains 16 residues. CDR1 is MNHNS and CDR2 is SASEGT in the germline V gene. In nucleotides, the CDR3 is TGTGCCAGCAGACCGATCTTAGCGGGAGCGTGGGAGACCCAGTACTTC. Amino acids: CASRPILAGAWETQYF.

V and J are TRBV20-1 and TRBJ2-3; 11 bases are a match to TRBD2. CDR3 length: 15 residues. With 4 bases clipped from V and 3 bases from J, the junction kept 6 bases outside the gene matches. CDR1 and CDR2 from the germline V gene are DFQATT and SNEGSKA (reference sequence). Here the CDR3 DNA reads TGCAGTGCTATCACTAGCGGGAGCGGGACAGATACGCAGTATTTT. Protein sequence: CSAITSGSGTDTQYF.

The V and J genes are TRBV27 and TRBJ1-1; maybe TRBD1 (5 bases). The CDR3 covers 13 residues. V lost 4 bases and J 7 bases, leaving 13 bases between the germline ends. CDR1 is MNHEY and CDR2 is SMNVEV in the germline V gene (reference sequence). CDR3 sequence: CASSYGDGREAFF. CDR3 DNA: TGTGCCAGCAGTTATGGGGACGGCCGTGAAGCTTTCTTT.

The table lists this clonotype with a few counts. The CDR3 nucleotides read TGTGCCATCAGTGAGTACCTACTCCTATCTTACAATGAGCAGTTCTTC. Amino acids: CAISEYLLLSYNEQFF. The J gene is TRBJ2-1, the V gene TRBV10-3; D remains unclear. The V end lost 1 base, the J end lost 4 bases, and 14 bases lay between the germline ends. The V gene's germline CDR1 is ENHRY and CDR2 SYGVKD. The CDR3 covers 16 residues.

V gene TRBV5-1 combines with J gene TRBJ2-2; the match to TRBD1 covers 11 bases. With 4 bases clipped from V and 3 bases from J, the junction kept 5 bases outside the gene matches. The length of the CDR3 is 16 residues. CDR1 and CDR2 (germline): SGHRS, YFSETQ. In DNA form, the CDR3 reads TGCGCCAGCAGCAGGACAGGGGGCGCCGACACCGGGGAGCTGTTTTTT. It yields the protein CASSRTGGADTGELFF.

There are a few counts of this clonotype. The rearrangement uses TRBV6-1 and TRBJ1-5, with D maybe TRBD1 (6 bases). Trimming took 6 bases from V and 5 from J, leaving 23 bases between them. The CDR3 is made up of 17 amino acids. Germline loops: CDR1 MNHNS, CDR2 SASEGT. CDR3 in amino acids: CASSPDRIWGSDQPQHF. The CDR3 DNA sequence: TGTGCCAGCAGCCCTGACAGGATTTGGGGTTCAGATCAGCCCCAGCATTTT.

This clonotype was recorded at least ten times. V gene TRBV9 combines with J gene TRBJ2-1; TRBD2 aligns across 11 bases. V shed 4 bases, J shed 7 bases, and the junction held 4 bases outside the gene matches. Germline V gene data show CDR1 as SGDLS and CDR2 as YYNGEE. CDR3 length: 14 amino acids. CDR3 in DNA: TGTGCCAGCAGCTATAGCGGGAGGGATAATGAGCAGTTCTTC. Residues: CASSYSGRDNEQFF.

This clonotype was counted a few times. The CDR3 reads CAISAGPAYEQYF. The CDR3 DNA reads as TGTGCCATCTCAGCGGGGCCCGCCTACGAGCAGTACTTC. V gene TRBV10-3 combines with J gene TRBJ2-7; TRBD2 matches at 7 bases. The CDR3 covers 13 residues. The J segment lost 2 bases and the V segment lost 8 bases, leaving 6 bases of the junction unmatched. The germline V gene encodes CDR1 ENHRY and CDR2 SYGVKD.

Of note for this clonotype: This CDR3 is missing its conserved last phenylalanine or tryptophan, likely due to a read error. The CDR3 nucleotides read TGCGCCAGCAGGACAGGGGAATTCCTGAGCTCCTACGAGCAGTACTGC. It translates to CASRTGEFLSSYEQYC. This chain uses TRBV5-1 with TRBJ2-7, with 8 bases fitting TRBD1. The germline V gene has CDR1 SGHRS and CDR2 YFSETQ. Losses at the gene ends were 5 bases for V and 0 bases for J; bases not matched to a gene: 10. This CDR3 is built from 16 residues.

The chain couples TRBV29-1 to TRBJ1-1; D is undetermined. The germline V gene has CDR1 SQVTM and CDR2 ANQGSEA. The germline V and J ends were trimmed by 4 bases and 1 base, with 25 bases remaining between them. This CDR3 has 18 amino acids. CDR3 DNA sequence: TGCAGCGTTGTCTTTCGGGTGCCTTACGCTTTAAAGAACACTGAAGCTTTCTTT. Translated, it gives CSVVFRVPYALKNTEAFF.

This clonotype was seen repeatedly, ten times or more. The V and J genes are TRBV5-1 and TRBJ2-1, with D possibly being TRBD1 (6 bases). Germline V gene data show CDR1 as SGHRS and CDR2 as YFSETQ. There are 16 residues in the CDR3. The V end was cut by 2 bases, the J end by 1 base, with 13 bases between. Here the CDR3 reads CASSLVGGFSYNEQFF. In nucleotides, the CDR3 is TGCGCCAGCAGCTTAGTAGGGGGATTTTCCTACAATGAGCAGTTCTTC.

There are many counts of this clonotype. V usage is TRBV6-1 and J usage is TRBJ2-1, with a weak D call TRBD1 (5 bases). V shed 1 base and J shed 7 bases, with 8 bases lying between them. This CDR3 spans 13 amino acids. CDR1 and CDR2 (germline): MNHNS, SASEGT. The CDR3 DNA reads TGTGCCAGCAGTGAAGGCAAGGGGAATGAGCAGTTCTTC. Amino acid sequence: CASSEGKGNEQFF.

This chain joins TRBV9 and TRBJ2-1; D uncertain. V was cut by 3 bases and J by 4 bases, with 8 bases left in between. Germline loops: CDR1 SGDLS, CDR2 YYNGEE. The CDR3 is 13 amino acids. CDR3 in DNA: TGTGCCAGCAGCGCCTTTAGTTACAATGAGCAGTTCTTC. Its translation is CASSAFSYNEQFF.

This chain joins TRBV6-5 and TRBJ2-5, with 11 positions matching TRBD1. Germline trimming cut 2 bases from V and 4 bases from J; bases unmatched to any gene: 9. Germline V CDR1 and CDR2: MNHEY, SVGAGI. This CDR3 comprises 17 residues. In DNA form, the CDR3 reads TGTGCCAGCAGTTACCCAAGGACAGGGGGCTATTCAGAGACCCAGTACTTC. This translates into CASSYPRTGGYSETQYF.

This clonotype was counted between two and nine times. The J gene is TRBJ2-2, the V gene TRBV24-1; 8 positions agree with TRBD2. The CDR3 consists of 16 residues. CDR1 is KGHDR, CDR2 SFDVKD, per germline. After removal of 2 bases from V and 5 bases from J, the junction contained 6 bases not matched to a gene. This CDR3 is CATSDSGTRGTGELFF. CDR3 DNA sequence: TGTGCCACCAGTGATTCCGGGACTAGGGGAACCGGGGAGCTGTTTTTT.

The chain has TRBV12-3 or TRBV12-4 and TRBJ2-3; either TRBD1 or TRBD2 may supply D (5 bases each). V was clipped by 5 bases and J by 4 bases, with 10 bases between them. The CDR3 is 13 residues long. CDR3 residues: CASSLRGADTQYF. The DNA of the CDR3 is TGTGCCAGCAGTCTGAGGGGTGCAGATACGCAGTATTTT.

This clonotype turned up a few times. The chain joins TRBV5-1 to TRBJ1-4, with D possibly matching TRBD1 (5 bases). V lost 4 bases to trimming and J lost 0 bases, with 16 bases between them. The CDR3 length is 17 residues. Germline CDR1 and CDR2: SGHRS and YFSETQ. This CDR3 is CASSRWGGASTNEKLFF. The CDR3 bases are TGCGCCAGCAGCCGGTGGGGGGGAGCGTCAACTAATGAAAAACTGTTTTTT.

This chain uses TRBV5-1 with TRBJ1-1; D ambiguous. Per germline, CDR1 SGHRS and CDR2 YFSETQ. The CDR3 consists of 14 residues. V was trimmed by 0 bases and J by 2 bases, leaving 8 bases between them. The CDR3 loop is CASSLALFNTEAFF. The CDR3 DNA sequence: TGCGCCAGCAGCTTGGCCCTATTTAACACTGAAGCTTTCTTT.

The chain links TRBV2 to TRBJ1-2; D unresolved. This CDR3 contains 12 residues. The germline V gene encodes CDR1 SNHLY and CDR2 FYNNEI. V gave up 6 bases and J gave up 4 bases, with 9 bases separating them. The CDR3 here is CASRTAFYGYTF. CDR3 nucleotides: TGTGCCAGCAGAACAGCCTTCTATGGCTACACCTTC.

The J gene is TRBJ2-2, the V gene TRBV2; weak D call: TRBD2 (6 bases). The CDR3 length is 15 residues. V shed 8 bases and J shed 4 bases, with 17 bases lying between them. The germline V gene has CDR1 SNHLY and CDR2 FYNNEI. CDR3 sequence reads: CASRWTKVVTGELFF. CDR3 coding DNA: TGTGCCAGCCGGTGGACTAAAGTGGTCACCGGGGAGCTGTTTTTT.